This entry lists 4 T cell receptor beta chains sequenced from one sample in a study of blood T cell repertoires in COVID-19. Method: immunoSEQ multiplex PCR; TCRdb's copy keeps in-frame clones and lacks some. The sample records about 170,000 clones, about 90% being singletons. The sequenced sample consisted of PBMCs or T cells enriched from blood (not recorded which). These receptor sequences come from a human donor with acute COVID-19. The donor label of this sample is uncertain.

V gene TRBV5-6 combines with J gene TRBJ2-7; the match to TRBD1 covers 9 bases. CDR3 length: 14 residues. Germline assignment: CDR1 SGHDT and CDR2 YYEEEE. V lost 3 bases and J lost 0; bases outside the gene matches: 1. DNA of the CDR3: TGTGCCAGCAGCTCGACAGGGGGCTCCTACGAGCAGTACTTC. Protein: CASSSTGGSYEQYF. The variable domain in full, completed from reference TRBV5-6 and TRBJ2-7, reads DAGVTQSPTHLIKTRGQQVTLRCSPKSGHDTVSWYQQALGQGPQFIFQYYEEEERQRGNFPDRFSGHQFPNYSSELNVNALLLGDSALYLCASSSTGGSYEQYFGPGTRLTVT.

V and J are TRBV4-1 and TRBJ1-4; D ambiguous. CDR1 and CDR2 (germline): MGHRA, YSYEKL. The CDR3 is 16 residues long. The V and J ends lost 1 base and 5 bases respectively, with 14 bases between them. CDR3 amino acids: CASSQVGLLQNEKLFF. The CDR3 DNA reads TGCGCCAGCAGCCAAGTTGGACTTCTGCAGAATGAAAAACTGTTTTTT.

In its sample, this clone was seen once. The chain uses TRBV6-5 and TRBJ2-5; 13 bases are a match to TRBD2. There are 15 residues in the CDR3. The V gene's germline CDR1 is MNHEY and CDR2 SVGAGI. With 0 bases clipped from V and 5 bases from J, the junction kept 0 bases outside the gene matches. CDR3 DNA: TGTGCCAGCAGTTACTCGACTAGCGGGGGGGAGACCCAGTACTTC. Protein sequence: CASSYSTSGGETQYF.

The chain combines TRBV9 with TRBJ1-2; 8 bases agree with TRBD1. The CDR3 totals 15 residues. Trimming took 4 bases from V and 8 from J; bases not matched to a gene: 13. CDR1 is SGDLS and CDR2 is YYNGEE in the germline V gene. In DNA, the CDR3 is TGTGCCAGCAGCCGCCCGACAGGGGCCATCGGGGGCTACACCTTC. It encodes CASSRPTGAIGGYTF.